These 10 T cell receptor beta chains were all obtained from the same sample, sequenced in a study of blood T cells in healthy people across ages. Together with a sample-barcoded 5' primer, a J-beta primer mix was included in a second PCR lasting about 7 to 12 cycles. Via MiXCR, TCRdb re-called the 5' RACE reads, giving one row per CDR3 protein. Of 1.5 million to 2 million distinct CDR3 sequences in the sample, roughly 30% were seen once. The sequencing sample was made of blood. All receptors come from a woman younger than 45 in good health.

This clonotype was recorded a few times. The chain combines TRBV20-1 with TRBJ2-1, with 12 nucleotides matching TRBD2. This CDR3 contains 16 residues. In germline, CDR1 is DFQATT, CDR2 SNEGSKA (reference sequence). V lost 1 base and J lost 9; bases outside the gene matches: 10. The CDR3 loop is CSARGPILAGGFEQFF. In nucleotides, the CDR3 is TGCAGTGCTAGAGGCCCTATCCTAGCGGGGGGGTTTGAGCAGTTCTTC.

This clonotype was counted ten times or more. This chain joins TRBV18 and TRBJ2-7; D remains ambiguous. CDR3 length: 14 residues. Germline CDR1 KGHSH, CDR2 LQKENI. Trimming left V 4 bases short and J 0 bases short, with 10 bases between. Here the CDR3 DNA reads TGTGCCAGCTCACGGGAAACGAGCTCCTACGAGCAGTACTTC. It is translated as CASSRETSSYEQYF.

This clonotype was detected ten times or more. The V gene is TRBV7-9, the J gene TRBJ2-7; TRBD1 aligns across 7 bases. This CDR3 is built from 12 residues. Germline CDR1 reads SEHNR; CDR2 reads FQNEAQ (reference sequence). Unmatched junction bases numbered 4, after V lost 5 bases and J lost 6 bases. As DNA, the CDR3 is TGTGCCAGCAGCCGACAGGGCGGCGAGCAGTACTTC. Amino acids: CASSRQGGEQYF.

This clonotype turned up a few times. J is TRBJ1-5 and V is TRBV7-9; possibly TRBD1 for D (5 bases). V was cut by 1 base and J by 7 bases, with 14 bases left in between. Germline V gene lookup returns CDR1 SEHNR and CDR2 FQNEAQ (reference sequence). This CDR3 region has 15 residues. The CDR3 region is CASSLGGRVGQPQHF. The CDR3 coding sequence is TGTGCCAGCAGCTTAGGGGGCAGGGTCGGGCAGCCCCAGCATTTT. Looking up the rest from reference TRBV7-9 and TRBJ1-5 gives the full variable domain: DTGVSQNPRHKITKRGQNVTFRCDPISEHNRLYWYRQTLGQGPEFLTYFQNEAQLEKSRLLSDRFSAERPKGSFSTLEIQRTEQGDSAMYLCASSLGGRVGQPQHFGDGTRLSIL.

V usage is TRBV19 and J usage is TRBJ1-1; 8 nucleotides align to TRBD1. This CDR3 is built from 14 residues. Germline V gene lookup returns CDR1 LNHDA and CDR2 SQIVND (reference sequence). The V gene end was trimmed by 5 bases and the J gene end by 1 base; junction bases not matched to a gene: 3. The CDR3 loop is CASSWTGTNTEAFF. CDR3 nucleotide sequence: TGTGCCAGTAGTTGGACAGGGACGAACACTGAAGCTTTCTTT.

As DNA, the CDR3 is TGTGCCAGCAGCTCAGGGACCGTGGGGAGCTTACGTACGACAGATACGCAGTATTTT. It translates to CASSSGTVGSLRTTDTQYF. The chain employs TRBV7-9 and TRBJ2-3; possibly TRBD1 or TRBD2 for D (5 bases each). The germline CDR1 and CDR2 sequences are SEHNR and FQNEAQ (reference sequence). The V gene lost 4 bases and the J gene lost 3 bases, with 26 bases spanning the gap. The CDR3 length is 19 residues.

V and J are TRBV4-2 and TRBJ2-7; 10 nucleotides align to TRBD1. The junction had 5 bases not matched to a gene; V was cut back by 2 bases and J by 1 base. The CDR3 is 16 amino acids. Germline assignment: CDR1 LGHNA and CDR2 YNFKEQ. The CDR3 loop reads CASSQRPDRGSYEQYF. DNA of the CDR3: TGTGCCAGCAGCCAACGCCCGGACAGGGGGTCCTACGAGCAGTACTTC.

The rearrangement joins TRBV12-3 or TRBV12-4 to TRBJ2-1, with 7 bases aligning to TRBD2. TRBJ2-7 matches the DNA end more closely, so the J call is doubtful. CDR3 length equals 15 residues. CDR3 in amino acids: CASSSRGVAYNEQYF. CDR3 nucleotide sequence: TGTGCCAGCAGTTCTCGGGGGGTGGCCTACAATGAGCAGTACTTC.

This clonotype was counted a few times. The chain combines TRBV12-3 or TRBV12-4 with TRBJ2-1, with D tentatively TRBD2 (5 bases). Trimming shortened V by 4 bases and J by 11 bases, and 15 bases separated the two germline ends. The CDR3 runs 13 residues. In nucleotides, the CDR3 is TGTGCCAGCAGTTCGCACCCCGGGATTAAGCAGTTCTTC. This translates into CASSSHPGIKQFF.

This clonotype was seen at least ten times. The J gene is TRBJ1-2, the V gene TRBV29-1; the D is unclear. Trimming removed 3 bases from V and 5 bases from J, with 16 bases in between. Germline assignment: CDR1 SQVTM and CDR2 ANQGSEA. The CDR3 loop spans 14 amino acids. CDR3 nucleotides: TGCAGCGTTGAGGCCGGAGGGCAACTTTATGGCTACACCTTC. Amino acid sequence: CSVEAGGQLYGYTF. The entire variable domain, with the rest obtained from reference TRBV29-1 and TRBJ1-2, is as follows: SAVISQKPSRDICQRGTSLTIQCQVDSQVTMMFWYRQQPGQSLTLIATANQGSEATYESGFVIDKFPISRPNLTFSTLTVSNMSPEDSSIYLCSVEAGGQLYGYTFGSGTRLTVV.